The present T cell receptor beta chain was sequenced within a study of regulatory T cells in long-lasting Graves disease. Background on the study: In persistent Graves' disease, antithyroid drugs had been taken for over 5 years and TSH receptor antibodies stayed positive.

This clonotype was counted a few times. The sample's time point: persistent/refractory GD, antithyroid drugs over 5 years with positive TRAb. TCR sequences were obtained from RNA taken from PBMCs. With EDTA tubes as the receptacles, nine milliliters of peripheral blood were drawn. Arm-PCR of CDR3 regions with iRepertoire HTBI primers generated TCR beta libraries. TCRdb re-called the multiplex PCR reads through MiXCR, storing one row per CDR3 protein. The data contain fewer than 600,000 distinct CDR3 sequences, 22% of them singletons. Germline-derived CDR1 and CDR2 are MNHNS and SASEGT. This CDR3 has 14 amino acids. Losses at the gene ends were 7 bases for V and 5 bases for J; bases not matched to a gene: 5.

The TCR originated in a female donor with Graves disease. V is TRBV6-1 and J is TRBJ2-2; 9 nucleotides match TRBD1. The sample in question was peripheral blood mononuclear cells (PBMCs), obtained when the disease was refractory, from a patient treated with antithyroid drugs. The CDR3 loop reads CASIRQGGTGELFF. The CDR3 DNA sequence: TGTGCCAGCATCCGACAGGGGGGAACCGGGGAGCTGTTTTTT.